These 15 T cell receptor beta chains share one sample of origin, sequenced in a study of cytomegalovirus exposure and HLA in healthy donors (dated by TCRdb to about 2017). The library was produced with the immunoSEQ multiplex PCR assay. For the multiplex PCR, a mixture combining 60 forward primers for TCR Vbeta segments and 13 reverse primers for TCR Jbeta segments was used. TCRdb carries this immuneACCESS record with in-frame sequences only. Its versions omit some clonotypes, under half of them owing to an unresolved V gene in the studies checked, with the rest unexplained. This sample has fewer than 150,000 clones in its table, and less than 20% of those were observed once. 1.9% of the sample comes from the top ten. Material for sequencing was PBMCs. Source of these receptors: a woman aged 18-35 years in good health and CMV-seronegative.

This clone was seen more than once but under ten times. This sequence joins TRBV7-8 and TRBJ2-7, with 11 bases aligning to TRBD1. The germline V gene encodes CDR1 SGHVS and CDR2 FQNEAQ. Germline trimming cut 8 bases from V and 6 bases from J; bases unmatched to any gene: 9. The CDR3 totals 14 residues. In DNA form, the CDR3 reads TGTGCCAGCTGGAGCGGACAGGGGGCGGTCGAGCAGTACTTC. It encodes CASWSGQGAVEQYF.

The chain's CDR3 is CASSGQRSLAGVSSGANVLTF. CDR3 DNA: TGTGCCAGCAGCGGGCAAAGGAGTCTAGCGGGGGTGAGCTCTGGGGCCAACGTCCTGACTTTC. This rearrangement joins TRBV9 to TRBJ2-6; 10 bases match TRBD2. The CDR3 is 21 amino acids. Trimming cost V 3 bases and J 0 bases; bases outside gene matches: 15. Per the germline V gene, CDR1 is SGDLS and CDR2 is YYNGEE.

There are a few counts of this clone. The genes are TRBV2 and TRBJ1-5, with a tentative D call TRBD1 (5 bases). V dropped 3 bases and J dropped 2 bases, with 11 bases sitting between them. Germline V gene sequence: CDR1 SNHLY, CDR2 FYNNEI. The length of the CDR3 is 15 residues. The CDR3 here is CASSDNEGGNQPQHF. CDR3 sequence (DNA): TGTGCCAGCAGTGATAACGAAGGGGGCAATCAGCCCCAGCATTTT.

This clone was picked up a small number of times. This chain joins TRBV11-2 and TRBJ2-3; tentatively, D is TRBD2 (5 bases). The CDR3 covers 14 residues. CDR1 is SGHAT and CDR2 is FQNNGV in the germline V gene. Trimming pared 1 base from V and 0 bases from J, leaving 5 bases between. CDR3 DNA: TGTGCCAGCAGCTTAGGCGGGAGCACAGATACGCAGTATTTT. Protein product: CASSLGGSTDTQYF.

This chain joins TRBV11-2 and TRBJ1-5; 7 bases align to TRBD1. V shed 5 bases, J shed 2 bases, and the junction held 6 bases outside the gene matches. This CDR3 is 15 amino acids long. CDR1 is SGHAT and CDR2 is FQNNGV in the germline V gene. Written as DNA, the CDR3 is TGTGCCAGCAGCCCGAACAGGGGAGGCAATCAGCCCCAGCATTTT. Encoded protein: CASSPNRGGNQPQHF. The whole variable domain, remainder taken from reference TRBV11-2 and TRBJ1-5, is EAGVAQSPRYKIIEKRQSVAFWCNPISGHATLYWYQQILGQGPKLLIQFQNNGVVDDSQLPKDRFSAERLKGVDSTLKIQPAKLEDSAVYLCASSPNRGGNQPQHFGDGTRLSIL.

The rearrangement uses TRBV7-6 and TRBJ2-1; 7 bases align to TRBD2. J was trimmed by 3 bases and V by 5 bases; bases with no gene match: 16. The germline V gene encodes CDR1 SGHVS and CDR2 FNYEAQ. CDR3 length equals 18 residues. The CDR3, as DNA: TGTGCCAGCAGCCTTATGGCTAGCGGCGCCTCGTTCTACAATGAGCAGTTCTTC. Translating gives CASSLMASGASFYNEQFF.

The chain joins TRBV9 to TRBJ2-1, with 8 bases lining up with TRBD1. V dropped 3 bases and J dropped 0; count of bases not matched to a gene: 2. Germline V gene data show CDR1 as SGDLS and CDR2 as YYNGEE. The CDR3 is made up of 15 amino acids. The CDR3 coding sequence is TGTGCCAGCAGCGGACAGGGGCTCTCCTACAATGAGCAGTTCTTC. Translating gives CASSGQGLSYNEQFF.

The chain uses TRBV7-2 and TRBJ1-2, with 7 bases matching TRBD1. The trim removed 5 bases at V and 4 bases at J, leaving 7 bases unmatched. CDR3 length: 14 amino acids. CDR1 SGHTA and CDR2 FQGNSA come from the germline V gene. CDR3 sequence reads: CASSRGPGGYGYTF. The CDR3 bases are TGTGCCAGCAGCCGAGGGCCAGGGGGCTATGGCTACACCTTC.

The CDR3 bases are TGCAGCGTCCCTAGCGGGAGGTCCTACAATGAGCAGTTCTTC. Protein: CSVPSGRSYNEQFF. The rearrangement links TRBV29-1 to TRBJ2-1, with 11 bases that match TRBD2. This CDR3 region has 14 residues. The germline CDR1 and CDR2 sequences are SQVTM and ANQGSEA. J gave up 1 base and V 6 bases, and 2 bases lay outside the gene matches.

This clone was counted between two and nine times. This rearrangement joins TRBV27 to TRBJ2-7; TRBD2 is a possible D gene (6 bases). CDR3 size: 13 residues. Per germline, CDR1 MNHEY and CDR2 SMNVEV (reference sequence). V was shortened by 7 bases and J by 5 bases, with 15 bases between the two germline ends. CDR3 residues: CASTRRRGNEQYF. DNA for the CDR3: TGTGCCAGCACTAGGAGGAGGGGAAACGAGCAGTACTTC.

This clone has more than one count but fewer than ten. This CDR3 reads CASSPGTGYTGELFF. The CDR3 DNA reads TGCGCCAGCAGCCCCGGGACAGGGTATACCGGGGAGCTGTTTTTT. The rearrangement joins TRBV5-1 to TRBJ2-2, with TRBD1 matching over 9 bases. Germline CDR1 is SGHRS and CDR2 is YFSETQ. The trim removed 4 bases at V and 5 bases at J, leaving 6 bases unmatched. This CDR3 is 15 amino acids long.

This clone was detected a few times. The genes are TRBV9 and TRBJ2-7, with 9 nucleotides matching TRBD1. This CDR3 has 14 amino acids. Germline-derived CDR1 and CDR2 are SGDLS and YYNGEE. J lost 5 bases, V lost 3 bases, and 6 bases had no gene match. This CDR3 is CASSDRDRANEQYF. The CDR3 DNA follows: TGTGCCAGCAGCGACCGGGACAGGGCTAACGAGCAGTACTTC.

This clone was recorded a few times. V and J are TRBV6-1 and TRBJ2-7; 10 positions match TRBD1. From germline, CDR1 is MNHNS and CDR2 SASEGT. The CDR3 is 16 amino acids. With V trimmed by 1 base and J by 6 bases, 9 bases remained unmatched. CDR3 region: CASSEVWTGGRIEQYF. The CDR3, as DNA: TGTGCCAGCAGTGAAGTCTGGACAGGGGGGAGGATCGAGCAGTACTTC.

This clone was picked up a small number of times. The chain uses TRBV25-1 and TRBJ1-1; 7 positions agree with TRBD1. The CDR3 loop spans 16 amino acids. Germline loops: CDR1 MGHDK, CDR2 SYGVNS. The ends lost 3 bases at V and 1 base at J; junction bases unmatched: 8. The chain's CDR3 is CASSDQTGPANTEAFF. CDR3 sequence (DNA): TGTGCCAGCAGTGACCAGACAGGGCCCGCGAACACTGAAGCTTTCTTT.

The chain links TRBV27 to TRBJ2-3, with 8 bases that match TRBD1. Trimming removed 4 bases from V and 5 bases from J; junction bases left unmatched: 2. This CDR3 spans 13 amino acids. Germline CDR1 MNHEY, CDR2 SMNVEV (reference sequence). The CDR3 DNA sequence: TGTGCCAGCAGTTGGGGGACAGGAGATACGCAGTATTTT. It specifies CASSWGTGDTQYF.